This T cell receptor beta chain was obtained from a study of blood T cell repertoires in COVID-19. Trimming cost V 6 bases and J 5 bases; bases outside gene matches: 5. CDR3 length equals 12 residues. The germline gives CDR1 SQVTM, CDR2 ANQGSEA. Authors' processing steps: For nucleated cells, counts were estimated from reference gene primer amplification. The repertoire was sequenced with immunoSEQ multiplex PCR; TCRdb's copy has only in-frame clones and lacks some. V and J calls and clone size are given by that table; D and trimming were obtained from the DNA. The sample consists of 200,000 to 250,000 clones, 80% to 90% of them appearing once.

The sample comprised PBMCs or T cells enriched from blood (not recorded which). The clonotype was recovered from a man aged 30-40 years who had recovered from COVID-19. This chain uses TRBV29-1 with TRBJ1-1; 8 bases are shared with TRBD1. DNA for the CDR3: TGCAGCGTCTGGGACAGGATTACTGAAGCTTTCTTT. Protein: CSVWDRITEAFF.